This TCR beta chain was sequenced during a study of memory CD8 T cells in hepatitis C reinfection. Study summary: Reinfection meant HCV RNA positivity after two negatives ≥60 days apart. Late or post reinfection samples were taken 12 to 24 weeks after detection. Findings and caveats of the study: Only a handful of donors prevented definitive conclusions about public clonotypes.

Worth noting for this clone: Its antigen is unidentified.

Specified time point: late/post reinfection, 12 to 24 weeks after detection. Sorted cells were sequenced directly ex vivo without any in vitro expansion. Data came from immunoSEQ multiplex PCR; TCRdb stores just in-frame clones and leaves some out. The sample includes about 50,000 clones, about 91% seen only once; the top ten take approximately 0.67%. Trimming at V came to 2 bases and at J to 3 bases, leaving 5 bases not matched to a gene. This CDR3 region has 16 residues. Germline V gives CDR1 SEHNR, CDR2 FQNEAQ (reference sequence). The specimen sequenced was naive CD8+ T cells sorted from blood. This receptor was obtained from a man aged 18 to 29 with hepatitis C virus infection. This chain uses TRBV7-9 with TRBJ2-1; 9 bases are shared with TRBD2. For the CDR3, the DNA is TGTGCCAGCAGCTTACATAGCGGGAGTTTCTACAATGAGCAGTTCTTC. Its translation is CASSLHSGSFYNEQFF.